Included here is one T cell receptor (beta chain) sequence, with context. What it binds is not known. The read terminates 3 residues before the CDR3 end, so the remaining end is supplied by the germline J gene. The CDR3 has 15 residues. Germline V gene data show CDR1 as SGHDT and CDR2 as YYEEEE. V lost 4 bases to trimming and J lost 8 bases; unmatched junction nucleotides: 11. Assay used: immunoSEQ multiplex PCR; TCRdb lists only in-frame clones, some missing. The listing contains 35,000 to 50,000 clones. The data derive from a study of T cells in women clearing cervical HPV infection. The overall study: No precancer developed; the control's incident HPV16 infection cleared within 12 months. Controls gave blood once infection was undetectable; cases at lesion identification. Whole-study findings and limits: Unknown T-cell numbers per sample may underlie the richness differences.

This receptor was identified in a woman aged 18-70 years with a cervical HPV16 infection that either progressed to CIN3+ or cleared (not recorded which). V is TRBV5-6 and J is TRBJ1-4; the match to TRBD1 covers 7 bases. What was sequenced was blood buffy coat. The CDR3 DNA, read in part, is TGTGCCAGCAGCCGTTTGGAACAGGGGAGGGAAAAA. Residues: CASSRLEQGREK. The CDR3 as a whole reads CASSRLEQGREKLFF.